Below, 2 T cell receptor beta chains from the same sample are listed, as sequenced in a study of tumor-infiltrating lymphocytes in primary liver carcinoma. From roughly 470 ng total RNA, TCR beta cDNA was generated with a primer in the constant region. Each TCR beta library was derived from three nested multiplex PCR rounds that employed slightly modified ARM-PCR. Primers for the first two PCR rounds were TRBV1-TRBV30 forward primers and a C-beta reverse primer (roughly 10 cycles per round). Each CDR3 protein gets one entry after TCRdb re-called the multiplex PCR reads with MiXCR. The sample records tens of thousands of distinct CDR3 sequences, over 65% being singletons. Investigators took RNA and DNA out together from about 21-30 mg of unsorted bulk tissue. Material for sequencing was liver tumor tissue from sampling region 5. Subset of the sample: tumor region T5, tumor centre. Receptor source: a man aged 35 to 55 with primary liver carcinoma and hepatitis B virus infection.

This clonotype occurred many times. The chain employs TRBV7-3 and TRBJ2-2; D gene unclear. Germline lookup yields CDR1 SGHTA and CDR2 FQGTGA. The CDR3 sequence is 14 residues long. The V gene lost 3 bases and the J gene lost 1 base, with 6 bases spanning the gap. Here the CDR3 reads CASSFSRNTGELFF. CDR3 DNA sequence: TGTGCCAGCAGCTTCTCCAGGAACACCGGGGAGCTGTTTTTT.

In the case of this clonotype: Mismatch with germline at one junction end may stem from a read error. This rearrangement joins TRBV2 to TRBJ2-3, with 12 bases that match TRBD2. The CDR3 spans 14 residues. Germline V gene lookup returns CDR1 SNHLY and CDR2 FYNNEI. The CDR3 region has the DNA TGTGTCAGCAGTGGGACTAGCGGGCGAAGTACGCAGTATTTT. This translates into CVSSGTSGRSTQYF.